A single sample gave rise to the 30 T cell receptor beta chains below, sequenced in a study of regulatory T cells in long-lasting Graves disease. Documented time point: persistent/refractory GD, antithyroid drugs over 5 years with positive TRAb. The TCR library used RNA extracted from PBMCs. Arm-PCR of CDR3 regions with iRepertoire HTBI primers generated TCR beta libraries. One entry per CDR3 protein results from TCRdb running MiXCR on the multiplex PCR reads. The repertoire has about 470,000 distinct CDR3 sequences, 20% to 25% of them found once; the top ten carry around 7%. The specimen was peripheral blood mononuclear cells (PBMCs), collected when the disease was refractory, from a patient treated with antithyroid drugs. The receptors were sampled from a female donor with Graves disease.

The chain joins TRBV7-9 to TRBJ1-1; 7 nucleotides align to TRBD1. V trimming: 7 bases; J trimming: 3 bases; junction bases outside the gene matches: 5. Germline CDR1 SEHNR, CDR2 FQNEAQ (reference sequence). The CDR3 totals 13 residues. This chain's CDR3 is CASNDRVDTEAFF. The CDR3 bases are TGTGCCAGCAACGACAGGGTAGACACTGAAGCTTTCTTT.

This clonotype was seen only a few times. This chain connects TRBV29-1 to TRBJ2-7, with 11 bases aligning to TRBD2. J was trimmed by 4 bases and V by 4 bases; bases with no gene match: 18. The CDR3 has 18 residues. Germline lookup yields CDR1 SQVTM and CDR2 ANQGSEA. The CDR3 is CSVVPVVLAGVWSYEQYF. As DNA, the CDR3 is TGCAGCGTTGTCCCCGTGGTACTAGCGGGAGTCTGGAGTTACGAGCAGTACTTC.

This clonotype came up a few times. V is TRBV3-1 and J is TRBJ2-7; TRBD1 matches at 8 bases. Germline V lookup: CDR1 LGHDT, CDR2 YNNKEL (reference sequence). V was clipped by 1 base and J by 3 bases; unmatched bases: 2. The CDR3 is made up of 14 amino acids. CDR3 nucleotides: TGTGCCAGCAGCCAAGGGACAGGGAACTACGAGCAGTACTTC. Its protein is CASSQGTGNYEQYF.

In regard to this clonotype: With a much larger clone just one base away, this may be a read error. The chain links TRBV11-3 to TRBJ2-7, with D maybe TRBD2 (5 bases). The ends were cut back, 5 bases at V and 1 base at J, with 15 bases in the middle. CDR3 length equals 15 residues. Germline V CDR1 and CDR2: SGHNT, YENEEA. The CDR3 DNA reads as TGTGCCAGCAGCATACAACTTCGGGGATCCTACGAGCAGTACTTC. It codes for CASSIQLRGSYEQYF.

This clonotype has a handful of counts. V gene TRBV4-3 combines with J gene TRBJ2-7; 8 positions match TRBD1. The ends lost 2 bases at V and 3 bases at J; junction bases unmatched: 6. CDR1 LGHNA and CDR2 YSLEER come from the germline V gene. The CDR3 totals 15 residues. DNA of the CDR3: TGCGCCAGCAGCCAAAATACAGGGGGAGGCTACGAGCAGTACTTC. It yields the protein CASSQNTGGGYEQYF.

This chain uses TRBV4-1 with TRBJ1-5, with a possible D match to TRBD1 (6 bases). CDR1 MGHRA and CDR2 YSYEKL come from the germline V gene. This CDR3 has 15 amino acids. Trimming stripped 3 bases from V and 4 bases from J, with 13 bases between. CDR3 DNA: TGCGCCAGCAGCCAGCTTACAGGGACGAATCAGCCCCAGCATTTT. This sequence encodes CASSQLTGTNQPQHF.

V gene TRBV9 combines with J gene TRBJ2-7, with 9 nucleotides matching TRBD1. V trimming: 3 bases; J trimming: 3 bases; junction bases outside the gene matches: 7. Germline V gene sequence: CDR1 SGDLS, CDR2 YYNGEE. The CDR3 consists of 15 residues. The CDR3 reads CASSANPGQGYEQYF. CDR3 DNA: TGTGCCAGCAGCGCCAATCCGGGACAGGGCTACGAGCAGTACTTC.

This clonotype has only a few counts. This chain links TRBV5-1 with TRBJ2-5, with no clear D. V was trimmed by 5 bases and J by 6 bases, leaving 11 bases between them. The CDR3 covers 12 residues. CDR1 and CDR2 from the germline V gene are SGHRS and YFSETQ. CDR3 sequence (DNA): TGCGCCAGCAGTGGTGTAGGGCAGACCCAGTACTTC. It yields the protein CASSGVGQTQYF.

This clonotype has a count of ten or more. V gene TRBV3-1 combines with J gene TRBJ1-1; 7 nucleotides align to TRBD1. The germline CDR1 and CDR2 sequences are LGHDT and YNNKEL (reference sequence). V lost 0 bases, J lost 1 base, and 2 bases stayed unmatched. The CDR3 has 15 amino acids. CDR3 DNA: TGTGCCAGCAGCCAAGACTCAGGGGGGAACACTGAAGCTTTCTTT. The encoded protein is CASSQDSGGNTEAFF.

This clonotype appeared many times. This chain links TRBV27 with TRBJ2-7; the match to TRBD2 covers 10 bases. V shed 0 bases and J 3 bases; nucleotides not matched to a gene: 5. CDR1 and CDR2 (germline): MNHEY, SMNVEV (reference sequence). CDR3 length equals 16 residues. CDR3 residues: CASSLSRLAGVYEQYF. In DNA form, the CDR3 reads TGTGCCAGCAGTTTATCCCGCCTAGCGGGAGTCTACGAGCAGTACTTC.

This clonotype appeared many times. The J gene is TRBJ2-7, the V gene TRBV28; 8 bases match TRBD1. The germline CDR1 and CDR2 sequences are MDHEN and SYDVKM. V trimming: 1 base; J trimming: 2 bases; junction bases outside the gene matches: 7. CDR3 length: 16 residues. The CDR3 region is CASSLLGQDKPYEQYF. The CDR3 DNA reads TGTGCCAGCAGTTTATTGGGACAGGACAAACCCTACGAGCAGTACTTC.

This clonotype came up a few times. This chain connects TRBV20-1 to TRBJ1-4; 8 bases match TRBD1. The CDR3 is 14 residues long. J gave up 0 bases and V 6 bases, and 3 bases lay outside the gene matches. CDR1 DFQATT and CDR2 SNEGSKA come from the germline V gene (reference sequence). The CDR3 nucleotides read TGCAGTGCCCAGGGGGCAGCAACTAATGAAAAACTGTTTTTT. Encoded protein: CSAQGAATNEKLFF.

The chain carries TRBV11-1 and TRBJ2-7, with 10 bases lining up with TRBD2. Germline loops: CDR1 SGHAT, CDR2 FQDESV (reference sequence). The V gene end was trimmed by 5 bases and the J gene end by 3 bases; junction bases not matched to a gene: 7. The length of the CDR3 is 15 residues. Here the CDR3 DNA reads TGTGCCAGCAGCGCAAGCGGGACTAGCGACTACGAGCAGTACTTC. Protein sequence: CASSASGTSDYEQYF.

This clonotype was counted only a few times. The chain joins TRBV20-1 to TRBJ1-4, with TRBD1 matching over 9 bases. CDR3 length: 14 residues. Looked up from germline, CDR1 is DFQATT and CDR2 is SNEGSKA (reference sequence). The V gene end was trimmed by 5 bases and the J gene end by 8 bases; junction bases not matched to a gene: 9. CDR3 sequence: CSAGRTGVGEKLFF. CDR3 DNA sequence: TGCAGTGCTGGGAGGACAGGGGTTGGGGAAAAACTGTTTTTT.

CDR3 sequence reads: CASSKGVGFQETQYF. CDR3 sequence (DNA): TGTGCCAGCAGCAAGGGAGTTGGATTCCAAGAGACCCAGTACTTC. This chain uses TRBV14 with TRBJ2-5, with D perhaps TRBD2 (5 bases). The CDR3 is 15 residues long. Per germline, CDR1 SGHDN and CDR2 FVKESK. V was clipped by 5 bases and J by 1 base, with 14 bases between them.

The CDR3 sequence: CASSAEGTANEKLFF. In nucleotides, the CDR3 is TGCGCCAGCAGCGCGGAAGGGACAGCTAATGAAAAACTGTTTTTT. V is TRBV5-1 and J is TRBJ1-4, with 7 bases matching TRBD1. V was clipped by 4 bases and J by 3 bases; unmatched bases: 6. The CDR3 is 15 amino acids. Germline-derived CDR1 and CDR2 are SGHRS and YFSETQ.

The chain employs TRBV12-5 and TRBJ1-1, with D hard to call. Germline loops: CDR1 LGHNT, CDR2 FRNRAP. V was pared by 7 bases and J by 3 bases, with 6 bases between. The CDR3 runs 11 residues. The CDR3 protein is CASADYTEAFF. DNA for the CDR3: TGTGCTAGTGCCGATTACACTGAAGCTTTCTTT.

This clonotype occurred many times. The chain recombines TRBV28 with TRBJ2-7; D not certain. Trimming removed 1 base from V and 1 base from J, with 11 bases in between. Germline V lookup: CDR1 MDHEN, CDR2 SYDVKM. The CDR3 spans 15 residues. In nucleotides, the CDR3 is TGTGCCAGCAGTTTATTCGTAGGGCCTTCCTACGAGCAGTACTTC. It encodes CASSLFVGPSYEQYF.

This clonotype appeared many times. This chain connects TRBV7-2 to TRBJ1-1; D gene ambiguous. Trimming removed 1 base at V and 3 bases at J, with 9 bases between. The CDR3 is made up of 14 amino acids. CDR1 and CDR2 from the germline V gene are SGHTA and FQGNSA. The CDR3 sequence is CASSLVPGYTEAFF. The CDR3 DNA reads TGTGCCAGCAGCTTAGTTCCCGGCTACACTGAAGCTTTCTTT.

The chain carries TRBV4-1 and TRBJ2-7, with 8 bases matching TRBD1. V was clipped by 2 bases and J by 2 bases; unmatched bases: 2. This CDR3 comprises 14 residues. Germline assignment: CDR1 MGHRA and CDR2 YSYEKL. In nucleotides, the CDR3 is TGCGCCAGCAGCCAACAGGGGGCCACCTACGAGCAGTACTTC. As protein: CASSQQGATYEQYF.

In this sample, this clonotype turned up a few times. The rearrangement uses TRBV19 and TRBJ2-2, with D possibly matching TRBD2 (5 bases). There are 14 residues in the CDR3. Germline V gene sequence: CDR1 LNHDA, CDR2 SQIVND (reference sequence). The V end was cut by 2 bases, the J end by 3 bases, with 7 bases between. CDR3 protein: CASSIFGDTGELFF. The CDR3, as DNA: TGTGCCAGTAGTATATTCGGGGACACCGGGGAGCTGTTTTTT.

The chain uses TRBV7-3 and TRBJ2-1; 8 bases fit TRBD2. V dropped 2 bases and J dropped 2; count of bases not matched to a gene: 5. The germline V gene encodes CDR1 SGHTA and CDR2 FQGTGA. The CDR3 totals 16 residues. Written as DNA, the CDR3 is TGTGCCAGCAGCTTAGGTAGCGGGGCCGCCTACAATGAGCAGTTCTTC. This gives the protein CASSLGSGAAYNEQFF.

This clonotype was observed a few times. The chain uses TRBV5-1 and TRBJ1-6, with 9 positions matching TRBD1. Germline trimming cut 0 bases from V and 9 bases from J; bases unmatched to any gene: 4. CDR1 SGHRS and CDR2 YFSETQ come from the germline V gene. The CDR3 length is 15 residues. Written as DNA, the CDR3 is TGCGCCAGCAGCTTGGCGGGACAGGGTGTTTCACCCCTCCACTTT. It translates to CASSLAGQGVSPLHF.

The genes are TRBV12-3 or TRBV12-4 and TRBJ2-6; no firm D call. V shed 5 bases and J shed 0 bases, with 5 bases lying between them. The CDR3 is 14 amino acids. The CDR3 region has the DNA TGTGCCAGCAGTCACCGCTCTGGGGCCAACGTCCTGACTTTC. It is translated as CASSHRSGANVLTF.

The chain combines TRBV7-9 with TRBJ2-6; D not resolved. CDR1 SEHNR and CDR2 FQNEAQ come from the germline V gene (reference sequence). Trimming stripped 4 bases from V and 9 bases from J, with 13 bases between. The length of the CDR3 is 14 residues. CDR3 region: CASSSLKERNVLTF. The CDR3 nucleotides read TGTGCCAGCAGCTCACTAAAAGAACGCAACGTCCTGACTTTC.

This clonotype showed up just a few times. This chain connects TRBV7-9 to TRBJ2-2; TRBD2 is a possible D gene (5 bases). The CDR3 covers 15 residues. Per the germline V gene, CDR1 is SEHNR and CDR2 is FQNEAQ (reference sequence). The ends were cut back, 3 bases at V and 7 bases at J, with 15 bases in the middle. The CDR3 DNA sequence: TGTGCCAGCAGCTTGTCGTCCGCTCGGGGCGGGGAGCTGTTTTTT. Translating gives CASSLSSARGGELFF.

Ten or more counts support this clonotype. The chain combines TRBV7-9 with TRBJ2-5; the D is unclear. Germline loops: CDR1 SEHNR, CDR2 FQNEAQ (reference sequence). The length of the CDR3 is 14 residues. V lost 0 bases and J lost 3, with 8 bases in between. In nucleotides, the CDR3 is TGTGCCAGCAGCTTAGCGCCGGGCGAAGAGACCCAGTACTTC. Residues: CASSLAPGEETQYF.

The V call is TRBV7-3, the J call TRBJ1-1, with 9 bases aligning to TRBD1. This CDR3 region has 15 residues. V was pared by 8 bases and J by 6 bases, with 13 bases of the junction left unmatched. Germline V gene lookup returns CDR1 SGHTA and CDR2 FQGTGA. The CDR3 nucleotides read TGTGCCAGCGGCCCCAGCGCGACAGGGGGGGCTGAAGCTTTCTTT. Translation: CASGPSATGGAEAFF.

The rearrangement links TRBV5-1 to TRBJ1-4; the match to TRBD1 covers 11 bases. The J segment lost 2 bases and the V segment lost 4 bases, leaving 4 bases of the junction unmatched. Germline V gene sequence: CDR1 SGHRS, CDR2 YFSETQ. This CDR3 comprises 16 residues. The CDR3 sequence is CASSHGQGATNEKLFF. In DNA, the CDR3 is TGCGCCAGCAGCCACGGACAGGGGGCTACTAATGAAAAACTGTTTTTT.

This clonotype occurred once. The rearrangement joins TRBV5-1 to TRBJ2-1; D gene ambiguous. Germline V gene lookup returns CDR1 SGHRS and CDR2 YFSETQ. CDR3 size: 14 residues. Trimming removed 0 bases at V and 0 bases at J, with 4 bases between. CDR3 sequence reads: CASSLDSSYNEQFF. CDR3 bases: TGCGCCAGCAGCTTGGATAGCTCCTACAATGAGCAGTTCTTC.